This T cell receptor (beta chain) was found in a study of shared T cell receptors in the human thymus. The CDR3 length is 15 residues. Germline assignment: CDR1 SGHTA and CDR2 FQGNSA. After removal of 5 bases from V and 3 bases from J, the junction contained 9 bases not matched to a gene. The protocol was immunoSEQ multiplex PCR, while the TCRdb copy is restricted to in-frame clones and leaves out a portion. There are approximately 760,000 clones in the sample; 75% to 90% occur only once, and 0.0095% to 0.011% lies in the top ten. These data also featured in a second study, about human thymus T cells. Per that paper: Immunologically healthy infants in Finland undergoing congenital heart defect surgery were the donors. Related research described strongly overlapping thymic repertoires in unrelated people.

This TCR was recovered from a girl in the first two years of life with a congenital heart defect. V and J are TRBV7-2 and TRBJ2-7; TRBD1 matches at 8 bases. Material: thymocytes. CDR3 sequence: CASSPQTGVSYEQYF. The CDR3 DNA reads TGTGCCAGCAGCCCCCAGACAGGGGTAAGCTACGAGCAGTACTTC. Complete variable domain (other parts from reference TRBV7-2 and TRBJ2-7): GAGVSQSPSNKVTEKGKDVELRCDPISGHTALYWYRQSLGQGLEFLIYFQGNSAPDKSGLPSDRFSAERTGGSVSTLTIQRTQQEDSAVYLCASSPQTGVSYEQYFGPGTRLTVT.